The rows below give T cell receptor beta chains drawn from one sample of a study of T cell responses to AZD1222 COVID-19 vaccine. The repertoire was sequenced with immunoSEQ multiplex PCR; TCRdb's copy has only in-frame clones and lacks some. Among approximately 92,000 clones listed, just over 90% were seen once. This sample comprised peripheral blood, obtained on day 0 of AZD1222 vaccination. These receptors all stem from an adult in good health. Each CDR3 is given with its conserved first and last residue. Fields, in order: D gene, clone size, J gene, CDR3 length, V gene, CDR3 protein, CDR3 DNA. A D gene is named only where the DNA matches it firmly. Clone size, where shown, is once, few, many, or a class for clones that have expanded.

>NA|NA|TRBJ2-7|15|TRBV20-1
CSASEWSRASYEQYF
TGCAGTGCTAGTGAATGGTCCAGGGCCTCCTACGAGCAGTACTTC
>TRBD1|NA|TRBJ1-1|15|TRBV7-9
CASSLSGQANTEAFF
TGTGCCAGCAGCTTATCAGGACAGGCAAACACTGAAGCTTTCTTT
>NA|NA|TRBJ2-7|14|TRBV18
CASSPPTVRDEQYF
TGTGCCAGCTCACCACCGACGGTTAGGGACGAGCAGTACTTC
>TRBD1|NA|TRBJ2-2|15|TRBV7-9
CASISGTANTGELFF
TGTGCCAGCATCTCCGGGACAGCAAACACCGGGGAGCTGTTTTTT
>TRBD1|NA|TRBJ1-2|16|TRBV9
CASSASSGTGSYGYTF
TGTGCCAGCAGCGCCTCAAGCGGGACAGGGAGCTATGGCTACACCTTC
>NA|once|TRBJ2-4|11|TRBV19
CASSIANIQYF
TGTGCCAGTAGTATAGCAAACATTCAGTACTTC
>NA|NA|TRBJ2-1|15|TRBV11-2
CASSLELGSYNEQFF
TGTGCCAGCAGCTTAGAGTTAGGGTCCTACAATGAGCAGTTCTTC
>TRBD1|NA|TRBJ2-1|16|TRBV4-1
CASSQRDSRAYNEQFF
TGCGCCAGCAGCCAACGGGACAGCCGAGCCTACAATGAGCAGTTCTTC
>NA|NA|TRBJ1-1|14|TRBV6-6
CASSYVAVNTEAFF
TGTGCCAGCAGTTACGTGGCAGTGAACACTGAAGCTTTCTTT
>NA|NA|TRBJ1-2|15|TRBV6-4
CASSEKGIPGDGYTF
TGTGCCAGCAGTGAAAAAGGGATACCTGGCGATGGCTACACCTTC
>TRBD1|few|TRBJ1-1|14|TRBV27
CASSFQGASTEAFF
TGTGCCAGCAGTTTCCAGGGGGCGAGCACTGAAGCTTTCTTT
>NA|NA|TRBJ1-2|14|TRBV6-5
CASSRGGANYGYTF
TGTGCCAGCAGTCGAGGGGGAGCTAACTATGGCTACACCTTC
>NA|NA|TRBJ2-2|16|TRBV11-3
CASSLGGTRNTGELFF
TGTGCCAGCAGCTTAGGCGGGACACGGAACACCGGGGAGCTGTTTTTT
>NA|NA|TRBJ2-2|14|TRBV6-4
CASSRGLNTGELFF
TGTGCCAGCAGTAGGGGACTGAACACCGGGGAGCTGTTTTTT
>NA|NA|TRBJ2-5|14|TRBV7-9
CASSLMASEETQYF
TGTGCCAGCAGCTTAATGGCTAGCGAAGAGACCCAGTACTTC
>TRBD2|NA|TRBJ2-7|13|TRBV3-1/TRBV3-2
CASSQRGGSEQYF
TGTGCCAGCAGCCAACGGGGGGGAAGCGAGCAGTACTTC
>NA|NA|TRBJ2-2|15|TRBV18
CASSPGPDGTGELFF
TGTGCCAGCTCACCGGGACCCGATGGCACCGGGGAGCTGTTTTTT
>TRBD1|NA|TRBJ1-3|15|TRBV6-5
CASRDPGGSGNTIYF
TGTGCCAGCAGGGATCCAGGGGGATCCGGAAACACCATATATTTT
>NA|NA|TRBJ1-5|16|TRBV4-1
CASSQSQFRSNQPQHF
TGCGCCAGCAGCCAAAGTCAGTTTAGAAGCAATCAGCCCCAGCATTTT
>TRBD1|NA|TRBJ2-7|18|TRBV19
CASSMISSGTGGSYEQYF
TGTGCCAGTAGTATGATCAGCTCCGGGACAGGGGGATCCTACGAGCAGTACTTC
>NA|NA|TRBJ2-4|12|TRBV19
CASSIEGAGLYF
TGTGCCAGTAGTATAGAAGGGGCAGGGCTGTACTTC
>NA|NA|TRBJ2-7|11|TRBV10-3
CAISEGYEQYF
TGTGCCATCAGTGAGGGGTACGAGCAGTACTTC
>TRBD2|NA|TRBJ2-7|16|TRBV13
CASSTSTSGGAREQYF
TGTGCCAGCAGCACCTCGACTAGCGGGGGGGCGCGGGAGCAGTACTTC
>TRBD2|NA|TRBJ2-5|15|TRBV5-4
CASSPAAGVKETQYF
TGTGCCAGCAGCCCTGCAGCGGGGGTAAAAGAGACCCAGTACTTC
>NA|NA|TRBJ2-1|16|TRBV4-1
CASSQAVGGLYNEQFF
TGCGCCAGCAGCCAAGCCGTCGGCGGTTTATACAATGAGCAGTTCTTC
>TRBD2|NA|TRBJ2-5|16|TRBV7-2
CASSFQGLAGQETQYF
TGTGCCAGCAGCTTTCAGGGACTAGCGGGGCAAGAGACCCAGTACTTC
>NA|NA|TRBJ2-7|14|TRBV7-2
CASSPPTGSTEQYF
TGTGCCAGCAGCCCCCCGACAGGCAGTACCGAGCAGTACTTC
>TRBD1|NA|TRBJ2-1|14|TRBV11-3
CASSPPGQGYEQFF
TGTGCCAGCAGCCCGCCGGGACAGGGCTATGAGCAGTTCTTC
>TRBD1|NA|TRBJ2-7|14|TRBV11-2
CASSDTGAYYEQYF
TGTGCCAGCAGCGATACAGGGGCTTACTACGAGCAGTACTTC
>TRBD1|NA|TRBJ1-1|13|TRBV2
CASSTGENTEAFF
TGTGCCAGCAGTACAGGGGAAAACACTGAAGCTTTCTTT
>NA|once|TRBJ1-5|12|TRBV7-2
CASSLVDQPQHF
TGTGCCAGCAGCTTAGTTGATCAGCCCCAGCATTTT
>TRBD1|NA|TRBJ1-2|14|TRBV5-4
CASSAGTGIYGYTF
TGTGCCAGCAGCGCCGGGACAGGGATCTATGGCTACACCTTC
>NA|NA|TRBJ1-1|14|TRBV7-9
CASSSLSPNTEAFF
TGTGCCAGCAGCTCCCTTTCTCCTAACACTGAAGCTTTCTTT
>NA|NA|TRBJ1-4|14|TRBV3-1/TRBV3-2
CASSPTGQVEKLFF
TGTGCCAGCAGCCCCACAGGGCAGGTCGAAAAACTGTTTTTT
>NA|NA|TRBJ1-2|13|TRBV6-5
CASSLDSIYGYTF
TGTGCCAGCAGTCTGGACAGCATTTATGGCTACACCTTC
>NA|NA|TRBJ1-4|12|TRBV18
CASFGSNEKLFF
TGTGCCAGCTTCGGATCTAATGAAAAACTGTTTTTT